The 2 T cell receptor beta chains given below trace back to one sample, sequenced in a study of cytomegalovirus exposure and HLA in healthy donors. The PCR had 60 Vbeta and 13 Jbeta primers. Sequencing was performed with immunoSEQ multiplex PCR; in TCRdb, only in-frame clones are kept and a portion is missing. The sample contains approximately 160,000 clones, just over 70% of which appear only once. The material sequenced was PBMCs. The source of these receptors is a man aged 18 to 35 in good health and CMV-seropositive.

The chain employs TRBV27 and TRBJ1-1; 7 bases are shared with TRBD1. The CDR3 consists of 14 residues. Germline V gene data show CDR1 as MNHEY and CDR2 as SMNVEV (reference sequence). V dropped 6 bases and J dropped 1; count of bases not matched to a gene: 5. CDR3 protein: CASSPGTENTEAFF. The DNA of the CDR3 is TGTGCCAGCAGCCCGGGGACAGAGAACACTGAAGCTTTCTTT.

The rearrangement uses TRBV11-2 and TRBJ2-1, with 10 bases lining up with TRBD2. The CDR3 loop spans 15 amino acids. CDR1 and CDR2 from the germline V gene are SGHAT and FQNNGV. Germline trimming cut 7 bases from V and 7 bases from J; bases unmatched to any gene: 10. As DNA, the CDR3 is TGTGCCAGCACCTCAAGGGGACTAGCGAGGAATGAGCAGTTCTTC. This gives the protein CASTSRGLARNEQFF.